This TCR beta chain derives from a study of T-cell reconstitution after alpha-beta-depleted transplantation in children. Unique molecular identifiers tagged the TCRbeta library. TCRdb recomputed calls from the PCR reads with MiXCR, one row per CDR3 protein. The sample contains around 600,000 distinct CDR3 sequences, roughly 10% of which appear only once. The V gene lost 5 bases and the J gene lost 9 bases, with 16 bases spanning the gap. In germline, CDR1 is SQVTM, CDR2 ANQGSEA. The CDR3 contains 12 residues. Sequenced here: PBMCs from the stem cell graft donor, sampled from the stem cell graft. This receptor was identified in a human donor who donated a stem cell graft to a child with acute myeloid leukemia. The rearrangement links TRBV29-1 to TRBJ1-1; D ambiguous. CDR3 residues: CSVLNLVDKAFF. Written as DNA, the CDR3 is TGCAGCGTTCTCAACCTGGTTGATAAAGCTTTCTTT.